The rows below give T cell receptor beta chains drawn from one sample of a study of blood T cell repertoires in COVID-19. Using immunoSEQ multiplex PCR, the repertoire was profiled, and TCRdb retains in-frame clones only, with some absent. The sample includes 150,000 to 200,000 clones, approximately 87% seen only once; the top ten take roughly 9.8%. Sequencing used peripheral blood. The receptors were gathered from an older woman with COVID-19, enrolled during active disease. Each CDR3 is given with its conserved first and last residue. D genes are given only for firm matches. Clone size is given for some rows only: seen once, a few or many times, or a class if the clone is expanded.

CDR3 protein | CDR3 DNA | clone size | J gene | V gene | D gene
CASRLQGFVQPQHF | TGTGCCAGCAGGTTACAGGGGTTTGTGCAGCCCCAGCATTTT | NA | TRBJ1-5 | TRBV6-5 | TRBD1
CASSLLGGRALQETQYF | TGCGCCAGCAGCCTCCTGGGGGGGAGGGCCTTACAAGAGACCCAGTACTTC | NA | TRBJ2-5 | TRBV5-1 | TRBD2
CASSPRLDYEQYF | TGTGCCAGCTCACCAAGACTGGATTACGAGCAGTACTTC | NA | TRBJ2-7 | TRBV18 | NA
CASSLRGATNTEAFF | TGTGCCAGCAGTTTACGGGGGGCCACGAACACTGAAGCTTTCTTT | NA | TRBJ1-1 | TRBV28 | NA
CASSPPGNPEAFF | TGTGCCAGCAGTCCTCCAGGAAATCCTGAAGCTTTCTTT | NA | TRBJ1-1 | TRBV13 | NA
CAWSVLLAGALDEQYF | TGTGCCTGGAGTGTACTACTAGCGGGGGCCTTGGACGAGCAGTACTTC | once | TRBJ2-7 | TRBV30 | TRBD2
CASSPRLAGVKNIQYF | TGTGCCAGCAGCCCCAGACTAGCGGGAGTTAAAAACATTCAGTACTTC | NA | TRBJ2-4 | TRBV5-4 | TRBD2
CASSQDPRGEEQYF | TGCGCCAGCAGCCAAGATCCCAGGGGGGAAGAGCAGTACTTC | once | TRBJ2-7 | TRBV4-3 | NA
CASSLLTPGLAGGEQYF | TGTGCCAGCAGCTTACTGACCCCGGGACTAGCGGGAGGCGAGCAGTACTTC | once | TRBJ2-7 | TRBV7-2 | TRBD2
CASSVENYSYEQYF | TGTGCCAGCAGCGTAGAAAACTATAGCTACGAGCAGTACTTC | NA | TRBJ2-7 | TRBV9 | NA
CASRKRTGEEKLFF | TGTGCCAGCAGAAAAAGGACAGGAGAGGAAAAACTGTTTTTT | NA | TRBJ1-4 | TRBV28 | TRBD1
CASSYSTGTWETQYF | TGTGCCAGCAGTTACTCGACTGGGACATGGGAGACCCAGTACTTC | NA | TRBJ2-5 | TRBV6-5 | NA
CASSLPDRVEQYF | TGTGCCAGCAGCCTCCCAGACAGGGTTGAGCAGTACTTC | NA | TRBJ2-7 | TRBV5-6 | TRBD1
CATSAPGQGTQKGEQYF | TGTGCCACCAGTGCCCCGGGACAGGGGACCCAAAAAGGGGAGCAGTACTTC | once | TRBJ2-7 | TRBV24-1 | TRBD1
CASSQRTGGSNQPQHF | TGTGCCAGCAGCCAACGGACAGGGGGCAGCAATCAGCCCCAGCATTTT | NA | TRBJ1-5 | TRBV5-6 | TRBD1
CASSQSGTGWAETQYF | TGTGCCAGCAGCCAATCCGGGACAGGATGGGCAGAGACCCAGTACTTC | once | TRBJ2-5 | TRBV4-2 | TRBD1
CASRPPGGIEQYF | TGTGCCAGCAGACCCCCGGGGGGGATCGAGCAGTACTTC | once | TRBJ2-7 | TRBV12-3/TRBV12-4 | TRBD2
CASSLAGTSQPQHF | TGTGCCAGCAGCTTGGCCGGGACATCCCAGCCCCAGCATTTT | NA | TRBJ1-5 | TRBV5-6 | NA
CASIRDYNEQFF | TGTGCCAGCATCAGGGATTACAATGAGCAGTTCTTC | NA | TRBJ2-1 | TRBV7-2 | NA
CASTPGGSPFNEQFF | TGTGCCAGTACCCCTGGAGGGAGTCCCTTCAATGAGCAGTTCTTC | NA | TRBJ2-1 | TRBV19 | NA
CASSQDPGRASGELFF | TGTGCCAGCAGCCAAGACCCCGGGAGGGCCTCCGGGGAGCTGTTTTTT | few | TRBJ2-2 | TRBV4-2 | TRBD2
CASSYANRVLNTEAFF | TGTGCCAGCAGTTACGCAAACAGGGTACTGAACACTGAAGCTTTCTTT | NA | TRBJ1-1 | TRBV6-2/TRBV6-3 | NA
CASSEWGTGSLRGTEAFF | TGTGCCAGCAGTGAATGGGGGACAGGGAGTCTCAGGGGGACTGAAGCTTTCTTT | NA | TRBJ1-1 | TRBV2 | TRBD1
CASSSGTVFFTF | TGTGCCAGCAGTTCAGGGACAGTGTTTTTCACCTTC | once | TRBJ1-2 | TRBV12-3/TRBV12-4 | TRBD1
CASSRGSSGDTEAFF | TGTGCCAGCAGCCGAGGGAGTTCGGGGGACACTGAAGCTTTCTTT | NA | TRBJ1-1 | TRBV11-2 | NA
CASSPTGNSNQPQHF | TGTGCCAGCAGCCCGACAGGGAATAGCAATCAGCCCCAGCATTTT | few | TRBJ1-5 | TRBV3-1/TRBV3-2 | TRBD1
CASSQYRDRRNSPLHF | TGTGCCAGCAGCCAATACCGGGACAGGCGTAATTCACCCCTCCACTTT | NA | TRBJ1-6 | TRBV14 | TRBD1
CASNLPYEQYF | TGTGCCAGCAATCTCCCTTACGAGCAGTACTTC | NA | TRBJ2-7 | TRBV6-5 | NA
CASSYLYSNQPQHF | TGTGCCAGCAGTTACCTGTATAGCAATCAGCCCCAGCATTTT | NA | TRBJ1-5 | TRBV6-2/TRBV6-3 | NA
CASSEIWALTSYEQYF | TGTGCCAGCAGTGAAATATGGGCCCTTACCTCCTACGAGCAGTACTTC | NA | TRBJ2-7 | TRBV6-1 | NA
CASSPGIPNDTQYF | TGTGCCAGCTCACCGGGCATCCCAAACGATACGCAGTATTTT | few | TRBJ2-3 | TRBV18 | NA
CASSLELAGNNEQFF | TGTGCCAGCAGCTTAGAGCTAGCGGGTAACAATGAGCAGTTCTTC | NA | TRBJ2-1 | TRBV7-2 | TRBD2
CATSRVSGLAGDEQYF | TGTGCCACCAGCAGAGTTTCCGGACTAGCGGGAGACGAGCAGTACTTC | NA | TRBJ2-7 | TRBV15 | TRBD2
CASSPPGQGVEQYF | TGTGCCAGCAGCCCCCCCGGTCAGGGGGTCGAGCAGTACTTC | once | TRBJ2-7 | TRBV7-9 | TRBD1
CASSHQETQYF | TGTGCCAGCAGCCATCAAGAGACCCAGTACTTC | NA | TRBJ2-5 | TRBV27 | NA
CSVEDPAREGTYEQYF | TGCAGCGTTGAAGACCCTGCGCGGGAGGGGACCTACGAGCAGTACTTC | NA | TRBJ2-7 | TRBV29-1 | TRBD2
CASSELGTAGNTIYF | TGTGCCAGCAGTGAATTAGGTACAGCCGGAAACACCATATATTTT | few | TRBJ1-3 | TRBV6-1 | NA
CASSQARLAGGPNEQFF | TGTGCCAGCAGCCAAGCCCGACTAGCGGGGGGGCCCAATGAGCAGTTCTTC | NA | TRBJ2-1 | TRBV3-1/TRBV3-2 | TRBD2
CAWSAYGGGGQPQHF | TGTGCCTGGAGCGCCTACGGGGGAGGTGGCCAGCCCCAGCATTTT | NA | TRBJ1-5 | TRBV30 | NA
CASSYLSGNEETQYF | TGTGCCAGCAGTTATTTGTCAGGGAACGAAGAGACCCAGTACTTC | NA | TRBJ2-5 | TRBV6-9 | NA
CASSRSSGTPRELFF | TGTGCCAGTAGTAGGTCTAGCGGGACCCCCCGGGAGCTGTTTTTT | NA | TRBJ2-2 | TRBV19 | TRBD2
CATSERTSGAGTDTQYF | TGTGCCACCAGTGAACGGACTAGCGGGGCGGGTACAGATACGCAGTATTTT | NA | TRBJ2-3 | TRBV24-1 | TRBD2
CASSQDRINEKLFF | TGTGCCAGTAGTCAGGACAGAATCAATGAAAAACTGTTTTTT | NA | TRBJ1-4 | TRBV19 | NA
CASSSDSLSGNTIYF | TGTGCCAGCAGCTCGGACAGCCTTAGTGGAAACACCATATATTTT | NA | TRBJ1-3 | TRBV7-9 | NA
CATSEGQRLSSYNEQFF | TGTGCCACCAGTGAGGGCCAACGCCTCAGCTCCTACAATGAGCAGTTCTTC | NA | TRBJ2-1 | TRBV24-1 | NA
CASSLNFPVETQYF | TGTGCCAGCAGCTTGAACTTTCCGGTCGAGACCCAGTACTTC | NA | TRBJ2-5 | TRBV13 | NA
CASSSRTGGAGYTF | TGTGCCAGCAGTAGCCGGACAGGGGGCGCGGGCTACACCTTC | NA | TRBJ1-2 | TRBV6-5 | TRBD1
CASSEGQGNEQYF | TGTGCCAGCAGCGAGGGACAGGGAAACGAGCAGTACTTC | NA | TRBJ2-7 | TRBV5-4 | TRBD1
CATSDAPGGLAFF | TGTGCCACCAGTGATGCCCCCGGGGGGCTAGCTTTCTTT | NA | TRBJ1-1 | TRBV24-1 | NA